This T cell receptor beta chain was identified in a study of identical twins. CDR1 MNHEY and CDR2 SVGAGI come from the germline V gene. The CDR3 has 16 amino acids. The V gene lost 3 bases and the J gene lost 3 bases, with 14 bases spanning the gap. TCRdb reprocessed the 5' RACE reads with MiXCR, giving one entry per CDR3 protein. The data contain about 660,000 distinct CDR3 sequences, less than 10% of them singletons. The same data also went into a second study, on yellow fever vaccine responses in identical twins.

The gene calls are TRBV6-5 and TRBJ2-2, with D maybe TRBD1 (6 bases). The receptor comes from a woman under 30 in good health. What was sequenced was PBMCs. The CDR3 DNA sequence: TGTGCCAGCAGTTATTCGGGACAAGGGGACACCGGGGAGCTGTTTTTT. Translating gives CASSYSGQGDTGELFF.